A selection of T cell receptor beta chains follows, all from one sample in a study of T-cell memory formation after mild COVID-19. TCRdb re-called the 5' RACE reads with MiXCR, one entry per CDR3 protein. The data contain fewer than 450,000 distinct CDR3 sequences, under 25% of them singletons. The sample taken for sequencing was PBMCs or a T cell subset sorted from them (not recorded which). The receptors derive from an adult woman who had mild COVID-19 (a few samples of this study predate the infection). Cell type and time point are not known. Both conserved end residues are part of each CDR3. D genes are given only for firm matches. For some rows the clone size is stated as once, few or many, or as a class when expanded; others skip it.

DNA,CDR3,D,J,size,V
TGTGCCAGCAGCTCACACCGGGACAGGGAGCAAGAGCAGTACTTC,CASSSHRDREQEQYF,TRBD1,TRBJ2-7,.,TRBV7-6
TGCGCCAGCAATTCGGCCGGGGGTGGGGCCAACGTCCTGACTTTC,CASNSAGGGANVLTF,.,TRBJ2-6,.,TRBV5-1
TGTGCCAGCAGTTTAGCCGGTAATGAAAAACTGTTTTTT,CASSLAGNEKLFF,.,TRBJ1-4,few,TRBV12-3/TRBV12-4
TGTGCCAGCAGCAATCGCCCAGGGGGCGTTGGCACCGGGGAGCTGTTTTTT,CASSNRPGGVGTGELFF,TRBD1,TRBJ2-2,.,TRBV9
TGTGCCAGCAGCCCCCCGGCTCTAGCGGATGAGCAGTTCTTC,CASSPPALADEQFF,TRBD2,TRBJ2-1,.,TRBV7-9
TGCGCCAGCAGCCAAGTGCTGACCTTCTCAGATACGCAGTATTTT,CASSQVLTFSDTQYF,.,TRBJ2-3,few,TRBV4-1
TGTGCCAGCAGCTTAGTCCAGGGGAAGACCCAGTACTTC,CASSLVQGKTQYF,.,TRBJ2-5,few,TRBV7-9
TGTGCCAGCAGTTACGAAAAGGGGAAGACCTACGAGCAGTACTTC,CASSYEKGKTYEQYF,.,TRBJ2-7,.,TRBV6-5
TGTGCCAGCAGCCCGGGTTACCACAATGAGCAGTTCTTC,CASSPGYHNEQFF,.,TRBJ2-1,.,TRBV5-4
TGTGCCAGCAGTTTAGGGGACAGGGGACATGAGCAGTTCTTC,CASSLGDRGHEQFF,TRBD1,TRBJ2-1,.,TRBV12-3/TRBV12-4
TGCAGCGTTACCCCCTCGGGGGGTGGAATAGAGACCCAGTACTTC,CSVTPSGGGIETQYF,TRBD2,TRBJ2-5,.,TRBV29-1
TGTGCCAGCAGCTTACTTACAGGGGAGCGGGCCTATGGCTACACCTTC,CASSLLTGERAYGYTF,TRBD1,TRBJ1-2,few,TRBV7-9
TGTGCCACCAGCAGAGGGGACCATGGGAATCAGCCCCAGCATTTT,CATSRGDHGNQPQHF,.,TRBJ1-5,few,TRBV15
TGTGCCAGCAGCCGACCACGGACAGGGATCACCTACGGTGAGCAGTTCTTC,CASSRPRTGITYGEQFF,TRBD1,TRBJ2-1,.,TRBV12-3/TRBV12-4
TGCGCCAGCAGCTTGGAGCCTAGCGGGGCCTACGAGCAGTACTTC,CASSLEPSGAYEQYF,TRBD2,TRBJ2-7,.,TRBV5-1
TGTGCCAGCAGTCCCTACGGGACAAGCTCCTACAATGAGCAGTTCTTC,CASSPYGTSSYNEQFF,.,TRBJ2-1,.,TRBV12-3/TRBV12-4
TGTGCCAGCAGCGTAGGGCCATACAGGAGGGGGTCTGTAGAGACCCAGTACTTC,CASSVGPYRRGSVETQYF,.,TRBJ2-5,once,TRBV9
TGTGCCAGCAGTTTAGAGCGGGGATCCAAAGCTTTCTTT,CASSLERGSKAFF,.,TRBJ1-1,.,TRBV12-3/TRBV12-4
TGCGCCAGCAGCAATGTAGGTTTAGAAGACACTGAAGCTTTCTTT,CASSNVGLEDTEAFF,.,TRBJ1-1,few,TRBV5-1
TGTGCCACCAGCAGCTCATCTAGGCGGATCACAGATACGCAGTATTTT,CATSSSSRRITDTQYF,.,TRBJ2-3,.,TRBV15
TGTGCCAGCAGCTTAACGGGCAGCAGGAACACTGAAGCTTTCTTT,CASSLTGSRNTEAFF,.,TRBJ1-1,many,TRBV7-3
TGTGCCAGCAGTTTATCCCTATACAAGTCTTACACTGAAGCTTTCTTT,CASSLSLYKSYTEAFF,.,TRBJ1-1,once,TRBV28
TGCAGCGGGAGGACTAGCGGCACAGATACGCAGTATTTT,CSGRTSGTDTQYF,TRBD2,TRBJ2-3,.,TRBV29-1
TGCGCCAGCAGGCGGCAGGAAGAGACCCAGTACTTC,CASRRQEETQYF,.,TRBJ2-5,few,TRBV5-1
TGTGCCAGCAGCTTAGTACGACTAGCGGGAGGGCATTCCTACAATGAGCAGTTCTTC,CASSLVRLAGGHSYNEQFF,TRBD2,TRBJ2-1,.,TRBV7-2
TGCGCCAGCAGCTTGGAACTAGCGGGGGGGGCAACTCAGTTCTTC,CASSLELAGGATQFF,TRBD2,TRBJ2-1,few,TRBV5-1
TGTGCCAGCAGCGTAGGAGGCGGGGGGGCAAGTACGCAGTATTTT,CASSVGGGGASTQYF,TRBD2,TRBJ2-3,.,TRBV9
TGTGCCAGCAGCGTAACGGCGGGGGGGAACTATGGCTACACCTTC,CASSVTAGGNYGYTF,.,TRBJ1-2,few,TRBV7-9
TGCGCCAGCAGCCCACTCCAGGCAGGGCCCAATCAGCCCCAGCATTTT,CASSPLQAGPNQPQHF,.,TRBJ1-5,.,TRBV5-1
TGTGCCATCAGTGATTCAGGAGAGAACACCGGGGAGCTGTTTTTT,CAISDSGENTGELFF,.,TRBJ2-2,.,TRBV10-3
TGTGCCAGCAGCTTTGGACTAGCGGGATCTATCTACAATGAGCAGTTCTTC,CASSFGLAGSIYNEQFF,TRBD2,TRBJ2-1,.,TRBV11-2
TGTGCCAGCAGGCCACAGGAGGTTGGCTACACCTTC,CASRPQEVGYTF,.,TRBJ1-2,.,TRBV6-1
TGCGCCAGCAGCCAAGCCGGGACAGGGTCCTACGAGCAGTACTTC,CASSQAGTGSYEQYF,TRBD1,TRBJ2-7,many,TRBV4-1
TGTGCCAGCAGCTCCTTCAACCGGGCCCCGGGAGGCTACACCTTC,CASSSFNRAPGGYTF,.,TRBJ1-2,few,TRBV11-2